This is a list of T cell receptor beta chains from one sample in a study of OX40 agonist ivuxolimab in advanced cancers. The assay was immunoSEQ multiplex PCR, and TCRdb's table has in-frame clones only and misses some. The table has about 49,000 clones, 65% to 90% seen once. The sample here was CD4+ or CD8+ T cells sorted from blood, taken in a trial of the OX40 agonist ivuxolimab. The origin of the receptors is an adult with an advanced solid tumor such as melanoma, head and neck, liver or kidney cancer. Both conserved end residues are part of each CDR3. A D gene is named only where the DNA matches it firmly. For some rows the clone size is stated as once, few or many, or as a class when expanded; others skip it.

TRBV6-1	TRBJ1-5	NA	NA	CASSEQDTLDQPQHF	TGTGCCAGCAGCGAACAGGACACATTGGATCAGCCCCAGCATTTT
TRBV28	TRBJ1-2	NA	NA	CASTIRGKEGGTLDGYTF	TGTGCCAGCACCATTAGAGGCAAAGAGGGGGGGACACTTGATGGCTACACCTTC
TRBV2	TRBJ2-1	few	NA	CAIYTGRGNDQGSYNEQFF	TGTGCCATCTACACGGGGAGAGGGAACGACCAGGGGTCCTACAATGAGCAGTTCTTC
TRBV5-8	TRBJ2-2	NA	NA	CASSLGGTGELFF	TGTGCCAGCAGCTTGGGAGGGACCGGGGAGCTGTTTTTT
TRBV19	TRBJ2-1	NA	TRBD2	CASSPTSGGRNEQFF	TGTGCCAGTAGCCCGACTAGCGGAGGAAGGAATGAGCAGTTCTTC
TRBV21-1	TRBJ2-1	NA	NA	CASSKIETGAVNEQFF	TGTGCCAGCAGCAAAATAGAGACAGGGGCTGTGAATGAGCAGTTCTTC
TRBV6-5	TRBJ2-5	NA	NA	CASSYFGQQETQYF	TGTGCCAGCAGTTATTTTGGCCAACAAGAGACCCAGTACTTC
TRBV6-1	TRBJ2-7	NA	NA	CASSWDRYEQYF	TGTGCCAGCAGTTGGGATAGGTACGAGCAGTACTTC
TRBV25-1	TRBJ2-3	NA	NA	CASRGGALDTQYF	TGTGCCAGCCGTGGGGGGGCCCTAGATACGCAGTATTTT
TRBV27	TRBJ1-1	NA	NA	CASSLGTGLLNTEAFF	TGTGCCAGCAGTTTAGGTACAGGCCTTTTGAACACTGAAGCTTTCTTT
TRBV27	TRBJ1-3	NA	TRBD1	CASSPQGVRLGPDTIYF	TGTGCCAGCAGTCCCCAGGGGGTCCGTCTCGGACCGGACACCATATATTTT
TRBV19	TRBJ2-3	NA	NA	CASSIEPTDTQYF	TGTGCCAGTAGTATAGAACCCACAGATACGCAGTATTTT
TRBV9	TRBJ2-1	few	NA	CASSALGGSKGEQFF	TGTGCCAGCAGCGCACTAGGGGGATCCAAAGGTGAGCAGTTCTTC
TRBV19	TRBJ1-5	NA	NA	CASSFLEGDQPQHF	TGTGCCAGTAGTTTCCTAGAGGGGGATCAGCCCCAGCATTTT
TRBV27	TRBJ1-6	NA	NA	CASSFGSYNSPLHF	TGTGCCAGCAGTTTCGGGTCGTATAATTCACCCCTCCACTTT
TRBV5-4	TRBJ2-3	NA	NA	CASSQVGGARGTDTQYF	TGTGCCAGCAGCCAAGTCGGAGGGGCCAGGGGGACAGATACGCAGTATTTT
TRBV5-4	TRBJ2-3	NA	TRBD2	CASSLAGGGPDTQYF	TGTGCCAGCAGCTTAGCGGGAGGCGGCCCAGATACGCAGTATTTT
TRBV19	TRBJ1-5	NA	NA	CASNGGAGPCDF	TGTGCCAGTAACGGGGGAGCGGGCCCCTGCGATTTT
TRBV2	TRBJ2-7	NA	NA	CASSDANYEQYF	TGTGCCAGCAGTGACGCTAACTACGAGCAGTACTTC
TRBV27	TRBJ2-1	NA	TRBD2	CASRVLAGYNEQFF	TGTGCCAGCAGGGTCCTAGCGGGATACAATGAGCAGTTCTTC
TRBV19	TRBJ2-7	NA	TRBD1	CASGQGYEQYF	TGTGCCAGTGGACAGGGTTACGAGCAGTACTTC
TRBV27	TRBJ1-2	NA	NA	CASSEGAGGYTF	TGTGCCAGCAGTGAGGGCGCAGGGGGCTACACCTTC
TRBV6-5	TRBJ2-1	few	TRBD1	CASSYGTGGYEQFF	TGTGCCAGCAGTTATGGCACAGGGGGTTATGAGCAGTTCTTC
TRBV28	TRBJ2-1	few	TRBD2	CASTPGGTGYNEQFF	TGTGCCAGCACCCCGGGGGGGACTGGTTACAATGAGCAGTTCTTC
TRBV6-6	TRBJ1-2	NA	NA	CASSYSIGDYGYTF	TGTGCCAGCAGTTACTCGATTGGTGATTACGGCTACACCTTC
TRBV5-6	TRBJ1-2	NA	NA	CASSLYDGYTF	TGTGCCAGCAGCTTGTACGACGGCTACACCTTC
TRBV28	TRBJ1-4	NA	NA	CASSLGIRGEKLFF	TGTGCCAGCAGTTTGGGCATCCGTGGTGAAAAACTGTTTTTT
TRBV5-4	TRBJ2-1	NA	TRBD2	CASRQEFSGTMNEQFF	TGTGCCAGCCGCCAGGAATTTAGCGGGACGATGAATGAGCAGTTCTTC
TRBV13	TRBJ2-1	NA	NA	CASSLLWNEQFF	TGTGCCAGCAGCCTCCTATGGAATGAGCAGTTCTTC
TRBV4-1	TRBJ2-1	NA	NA	CASSQGSVDEQFF	TGCGCCAGCAGCCAAGGGTCCGTTGATGAGCAGTTCTTC
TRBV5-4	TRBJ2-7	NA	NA	CASSLQDDSYEQYF	TGTGCCAGCAGCTTACAGGACGATTCCTACGAGCAGTACTTC
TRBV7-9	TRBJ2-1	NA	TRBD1	CASRIQGSYNEQFF	TGTGCCAGCAGGATACAGGGGTCCTACAATGAGCAGTTCTTC
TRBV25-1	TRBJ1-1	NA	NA	CASSVGNTEAFF	TGTGCCAGCAGTGTAGGAAACACTGAAGCTTTCTTT
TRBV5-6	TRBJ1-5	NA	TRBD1	CASSWGTGDQPQHF	TGTGCCAGCAGCTGGGGGACAGGCGATCAGCCCCAGCATTTT
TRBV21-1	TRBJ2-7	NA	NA	CASSKGRVIPGEQYF	TGTGCCAGCAGCAAAGGGCGGGTTATACCCGGCGAGCAGTACTTC
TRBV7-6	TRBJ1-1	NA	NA	CASSLNRGDYMNTEAFF	TGTGCCAGCAGCTTAAACAGAGGGGACTACATGAACACTGAAGCTTTCTTT
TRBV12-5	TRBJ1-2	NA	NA	CASGEEGFYGYTF	TGTGCTAGTGGCGAAGAGGGTTTCTATGGCTACACCTTC
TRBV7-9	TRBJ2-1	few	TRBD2	CASSFGGSMENEQFF	TGTGCCAGCAGCTTCGGCGGGAGTATGGAAAATGAGCAGTTCTTC
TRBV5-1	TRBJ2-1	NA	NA	CASRQAYNEQFF	TGCGCCAGCAGGCAGGCCTACAATGAGCAGTTCTTC
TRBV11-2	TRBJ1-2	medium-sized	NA	CASSSTGFNGYTF	TGTGCCAGCAGCTCCACAGGGTTCAATGGCTACACCTTC
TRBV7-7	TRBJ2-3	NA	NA	CASSLDSAADTQYF	TGTGCCAGCAGCTTAGACAGCGCCGCAGATACGCAGTATTTT
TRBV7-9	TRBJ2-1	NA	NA	CASSLTLASVDEQFF	TGTGCCAGCAGCTTAACCCTAGCTAGTGTCGATGAGCAGTTCTTC
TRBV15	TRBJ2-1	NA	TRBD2	CATSRLAGGNEQFF	TGTGCCACCAGCAGACTAGCGGGAGGCAATGAGCAGTTCTTC
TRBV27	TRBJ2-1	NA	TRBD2	CASSLISGRRYNEQFF	TGTGCCAGCAGTTTAATATCCGGGAGGAGGTACAATGAGCAGTTCTTC
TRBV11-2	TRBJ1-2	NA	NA	CASSFWAGDGYTF	TGTGCCAGCAGCTTCTGGGCCGGTGATGGCTACACCTTC
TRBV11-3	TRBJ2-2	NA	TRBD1	CASSLQGQGARGELFF	TGTGCCAGCAGCCTCCAGGGACAGGGGGCTCGCGGGGAGCTGTTTTTT
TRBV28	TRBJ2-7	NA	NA	CASSFGGEYEQYF	TGTGCCAGCAGTTTTGGGGGAGAGTACGAGCAGTACTTC
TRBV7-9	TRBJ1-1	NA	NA	CASSHGPGTEAFF	TGTGCCAGCAGCCACGGTCCCGGGACTGAAGCTTTCTTT
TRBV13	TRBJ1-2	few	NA	CASSLGGARNYGYTF	TGTGCCAGCAGCTTAGGAGGGGCCCGTAACTATGGCTACACCTTC
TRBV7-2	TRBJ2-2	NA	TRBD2	CASSPLAGGAGELFF	TGTGCCAGCAGCCCGCTGGCGGGAGGGGCCGGGGAGCTGTTTTTT
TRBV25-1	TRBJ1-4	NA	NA	CASSFTVGEKLFF	TGTGCCAGCAGCTTTACAGTTGGAGAAAAACTGTTTTTT
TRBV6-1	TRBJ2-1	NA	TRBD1	CASGGTGPYNEQFF	TGTGCCAGCGGAGGGACAGGGCCCTACAATGAGCAGTTCTTC
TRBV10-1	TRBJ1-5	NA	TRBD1	CASTGPPDRGTNSNQPQHF	TGCGCCAGCACCGGACCTCCGGACAGGGGGACAAATAGCAATCAGCCCCAGCATTTT
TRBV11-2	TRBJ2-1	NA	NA	CASSLSYGAGNEQFF	TGTGCCAGCAGCTTATCTTACGGGGCAGGCAATGAGCAGTTCTTC
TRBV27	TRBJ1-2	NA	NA	CASSLVSLGANYGYTF	TGTGCCAGCAGTTTAGTCTCTCTGGGGGCGAACTATGGCTACACCTTC
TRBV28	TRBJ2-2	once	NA	CASSFPGDGGELFF	TGTGCCAGCAGTTTCCCGGGAGACGGCGGGGAGCTGTTTTTT
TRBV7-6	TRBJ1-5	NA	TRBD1	CASSTGQKNQPQHF	TGTGCCAGCAGTACGGGACAGAAGAATCAGCCCCAGCATTTT
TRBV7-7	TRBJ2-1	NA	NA	CASSLGRLNEQFF	TGTGCCAGCAGCCTAGGGAGGCTAAATGAGCAGTTCTTC
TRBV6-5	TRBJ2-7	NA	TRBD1	CASRGRDSSYEQYF	TGTGCCAGCAGAGGCCGGGACAGCTCCTACGAGCAGTACTTC